These 29 T cell receptor beta chains share one sample of origin, sequenced in a study of T cell changes during pregnancy in multiple sclerosis. Produced via immunoSEQ multiplex PCR; TCRdb's table is partial and in-frame only. The profile shows under 25,000 clones, more than 85% of them singletons. The sample was CD8+ T cells from peripheral blood mononuclear cells, taken after pregnancy. These receptors all come from a female donor with multiple sclerosis, enrolled in a pregnancy study.

The chain links TRBV10-3 to TRBJ1-1; a weak D match, TRBD1 (5 bases). Germline V lookup: CDR1 ENHRY, CDR2 SYGVKD. V lost 3 bases and J 2 bases, leaving 10 bases between the germline ends. CDR3 length equals 14 residues. Here the CDR3 reads CAISDRDYNTEAFF. DNA for the CDR3: TGTGCCATCAGTGACAGGGACTACAACACTGAAGCTTTCTTT.

The chain combines TRBV4-1 with TRBJ2-1, with 7 bases matching TRBD1. The J segment lost 7 bases and the V segment lost 3 bases, leaving 9 bases of the junction unmatched. Germline loops: CDR1 MGHRA, CDR2 YSYEKL. The CDR3 covers 15 residues. The CDR3 DNA reads TGCGCCAGCAGCCAGGCCCAGACAGGGCTTAATGAGCAGTTCTTC. Protein product: CASSQAQTGLNEQFF.

V usage is TRBV10-3 and J usage is TRBJ2-7, with 12 bases that match TRBD2. Per the germline V gene, CDR1 is ENHRY and CDR2 is SYGVKD. J gave up 4 bases and V 4 bases, and 2 bases lay outside the gene matches. This CDR3 is 14 amino acids long. Here the CDR3 DNA reads TGTGCCATCAGTGGGACTAGCGGGATATACGAGCAGTACTTC. This gives the protein CAISGTSGIYEQYF.

This clone is medium-sized (0.01 to 0.1%) within its sample. This sequence joins TRBV7-9 and TRBJ2-1; the D is unclear. The germline V gene encodes CDR1 SEHNR and CDR2 FQNEAQ (reference sequence). Trimming pared 0 bases from V and 3 bases from J, leaving 12 bases between. The CDR3 sequence is 16 residues long. CDR3 nucleotides: TGTGCCAGCAGCTTAGCGCTAGGCCCACGCTACAATGAGCAGTTCTTC. This gives the protein CASSLALGPRYNEQFF.

This clone has just one count. V gene TRBV6-4 combines with J gene TRBJ2-2, with 8 bases identical to TRBD1. With V trimmed by 6 bases and J by 3 bases, 6 bases remained unmatched. The CDR3 totals 15 residues. CDR1 and CDR2 from the germline V gene are MRHNA and SNTAGT. The CDR3 sequence: CASSPTGEDTGELFF. DNA of the CDR3: TGTGCCAGCAGCCCGACAGGGGAAGACACCGGGGAGCTGTTTTTT.

V usage is TRBV19 and J usage is TRBJ1-5; no definite D call. Germline loops: CDR1 LNHDA, CDR2 SQIVND (reference sequence). The CDR3 covers 13 residues. V lost 7 bases, J lost 0 bases, and 7 bases lay in between. The CDR3 region has the DNA TGTGCCAGTAAGCCCTCTAGCAATCAGCCCCAGCATTTT. It translates to CASKPSSNQPQHF. The entire variable domain, with the rest obtained from reference TRBV19 and TRBJ1-5, is as follows: DGGITQSPKYLFRKEGQNVTLSCEQNLNHDAMYWYRQDPGQGLRLIYYSQIVNDFQKGDIAEGYSVSREKKESFPLTVTSAQKNPTAFYLCASKPSSNQPQHFGDGTRLSIL.

This chain uses TRBV2 with TRBJ2-7; no clear D gene. Germline V gives CDR1 SNHLY, CDR2 FYNNEI. CDR3 length equals 13 residues. V lost 6 bases and J 6 bases, leaving 15 bases between the germline ends. CDR3 residues: CASSPTSDREQYF. The CDR3 coding sequence is TGTGCCAGCAGCCCAACCAGCGACCGCGAGCAGTACTTC.

CDR3 residues: CASSLVLSTGELFF. For the CDR3, the DNA is TGTGCCAGCAGTTTGGTTCTGAGCACCGGGGAGCTGTTTTTT. The rearrangement joins TRBV27 to TRBJ2-2; D unresolved. There are 14 residues in the CDR3. Trimming pared 3 bases from V and 4 bases from J, leaving 9 bases between. The germline V gene encodes CDR1 MNHEY and CDR2 SMNVEV (reference sequence).

V gene TRBV7-2 combines with J gene TRBJ1-3, with D unclear. The ends were cut back, 5 bases at V and 4 bases at J, with 15 bases in the middle. In germline, CDR1 is SGHTA, CDR2 FQGNSA. This CDR3 is 15 amino acids long. CDR3 sequence (DNA): TGTGCCAGCAGCCCCCTAGTAATCTCGGGAAACACCATATATTTT. This codes for CASSPLVISGNTIYF.

The chain has TRBV6-6 and TRBJ1-2; D possibly corresponds to TRBD1 (6 bases). Germline loops: CDR1 MNHNY, CDR2 SVGAGI (reference sequence). The V end lost 2 bases, the J end lost 7 bases, and 20 bases lay between the germline ends. The CDR3 totals 16 residues. The CDR3 reads CASSYVTGRTGAGYTF. DNA of the CDR3: TGTGCCAGCAGTTACGTAACAGGGAGAACTGGAGCTGGCTACACCTTC.

This chain links TRBV9 with TRBJ2-1, with 10 bases identical to TRBD2. The CDR3 spans 16 residues. Germline V gives CDR1 SGDLS, CDR2 YYNGEE. V shed 3 bases, J shed 8 bases, and the junction held 11 bases outside the gene matches. In nucleotides, the CDR3 is TGTGCCAGCAGCGCACCGCTAGCGGGAGTATGGTATGAGCAGTTCTTC. Protein sequence: CASSAPLAGVWYEQFF. Together with reference TRBV9 and TRBJ2-1, the CDR3 gives the full variable domain: DSGVTQTPKHLITATGQRVTLRCSPRSGDLSVYWYQQSLDQGLQFLIQYYNGEERAKGNILERFSAQQFPDLHSELNLSSLELGDSALYFCASSAPLAGVWYEQFFGPGTRLTVL.

This sequence joins TRBV4-3 and TRBJ2-2, with 9 bases aligning to TRBD2. Per the germline V gene, CDR1 is LGHNA and CDR2 is YSLEER. The CDR3 covers 19 residues. With V trimmed by 0 bases and J by 4 bases, 12 bases remained unmatched. Here the CDR3 reads CASSQEGLRREGGTGELFF. The CDR3 nucleotides read TGCGCCAGCAGCCAAGAAGGTCTTAGGCGGGAGGGGGGCACCGGGGAGCTGTTTTTT.

The chain is built from TRBV7-6 and TRBJ2-1; D call uncertain. Germline loops: CDR1 SGHVS, CDR2 FNYEAQ. The length of the CDR3 is 15 residues. V shed 5 bases and J shed 2 bases, with 13 bases lying between them. CDR3 DNA: TGTGCCAGCAGCCGAGCGACCGGCACCTACAATGAGCAGTTCTTC. Translated: CASSRATGTYNEQFF.

The rearrangement links TRBV4-1 to TRBJ2-2; TRBD2 might be the D (6 bases). CDR1 MGHRA and CDR2 YSYEKL come from the germline V gene. This CDR3 region has 16 residues. The V end lost 3 bases, the J end lost 3 bases, and 14 bases lay between the germline ends. As DNA, the CDR3 is TGCGCCAGCAGCCACGAACTTGGGGAGGACACCGGGGAGCTGTTTTTT. Translating gives CASSHELGEDTGELFF.

The rearrangement links TRBV27 to TRBJ2-7; a weak D match, TRBD1 (6 bases). CDR3 length: 11 residues. Per germline, CDR1 MNHEY and CDR2 SMNVEV (reference sequence). The V end lost 6 bases, the J end lost 3 bases, and 6 bases lay between the germline ends. The CDR3 DNA is TGTGCCAGCAGACAGGGCTACGAGCAGTACTTC. This gives the protein CASRQGYEQYF.

Only one count was recorded for this clone. The chain links TRBV19 to TRBJ1-1; TRBD1 is a possible D gene (5 bases). Germline V gene lookup returns CDR1 LNHDA and CDR2 SQIVND (reference sequence). The length of the CDR3 is 17 residues. Trimming pared 6 bases from V and 1 base from J, leaving 21 bases between. Written as DNA, the CDR3 is TGTGCCAGTAGCCCAGGGTCCCCAAACGGGTGGAACACTGAAGCTTTCTTT. It codes for CASSPGSPNGWNTEAFF.

J is TRBJ2-1 and V is TRBV4-3; D is possibly TRBD2 (7 bases). With 4 bases removed from V and 8 bases from J, the gap between germline ends came to 12 bases. Germline V gene data show CDR1 as LGHNA and CDR2 as YSLEER. CDR3 length: 13 amino acids. Written as DNA, the CDR3 is TGCGCCAGCAGCCCTTGGGGGGGCGATGAGCAGTTCTTC. The encoded protein is CASSPWGGDEQFF.

The chain links TRBV5-1 to TRBJ2-5, with 12 bases that match TRBD1. Germline CDR1 reads SGHRS; CDR2 reads YFSETQ. Unmatched junction bases numbered 8, after V lost 4 bases and J lost 4 bases. This CDR3 spans 16 amino acids. The DNA for the CDR3 is TGCGCCAGCAGCGATGGGACAGGGGGCGTACGAGAGACCCAGTACTTC. As protein: CASSDGTGGVRETQYF.

Only a few counts were recorded for this clone. V is TRBV6-4 and J is TRBJ2-2; TRBD2 matches at 14 bases. With V trimmed by 5 bases and J by 4 bases, 9 bases remained unmatched. The germline gives CDR1 MRHNA, CDR2 SNTAGT. The CDR3 is made up of 18 amino acids. CDR3 coding DNA: TGTGCCAGCAGTCCCGGGACTAGCGGGAGTTTTGCCACCGGGGAGCTGTTTTTT. Its translation is CASSPGTSGSFATGELFF.

The V call is TRBV6-6, the J call TRBJ2-2; D gene uncertain. The CDR3 sequence is 14 residues long. V was pared by 11 bases and J by 0 bases, with 13 bases between. Germline V gives CDR1 MNHNY, CDR2 SVGAGI (reference sequence). The CDR3 DNA sequence: TGTGCCGTCAAAGAGCCGACGAACACCGGGGAGCTGTTTTTT. Residues: CAVKEPTNTGELFF.

V usage is TRBV5-4 and J usage is TRBJ2-1; 7 bases match TRBD2. This CDR3 spans 17 amino acids. Looked up from germline, CDR1 is SGHNT and CDR2 is YYREEE (reference sequence). The trim removed 4 bases at V and 0 bases at J, leaving 10 bases unmatched. CDR3 sequence (DNA): TGTGCCAGCAGCCAAGAAGCTAGCGGCAGCTCCTACAATGAGCAGTTCTTC. This gives the protein CASSQEASGSSYNEQFF. Based on the CDR3 plus reference TRBV5-4 and TRBJ2-1, the full variable domain is ETGVTQSPTHLIKTRGQQVTLRCSSQSGHNTVSWYQQALGQGPQFIFQYYREEENGRGNFPPRFSGLQFPNYSSELNVNALELDDSALYLCASSQEASGSSYNEQFFGPGTRLTVL.

The CDR3 is CASSLGPRGRRTDTQYF. The CDR3 nucleotides are TGTGCCAGCAGCTTAGGGCCCAGGGGGCGCCGCACAGATACGCAGTATTTT. The V and J genes are TRBV11-2 and TRBJ2-3; 8 positions match TRBD1. The V gene's germline CDR1 is SGHAT and CDR2 FQNNGV. V lost 1 base to trimming and J lost 1 base; unmatched junction nucleotides: 7. The CDR3 covers 17 residues.

V and J are TRBV19 and TRBJ2-7; no clear D. Trimming took 3 bases from V and 1 from J, leaving 7 bases between them. The CDR3 is made up of 13 amino acids. CDR1 and CDR2 from the germline V gene are LNHDA and SQIVND (reference sequence). Here the CDR3 DNA reads TGTGCCAGTAGTATGTTTTATTCCTACGAGCAGTACTTC. It codes for CASSMFYSYEQYF.

The rearrangement links TRBV6-1 to TRBJ2-7, with 9 bases matching TRBD2. The CDR3 contains 17 residues. Germline lookup yields CDR1 MNHNS and CDR2 SASEGT. The V and J ends lost 3 bases and 3 bases, in that order; junction bases with no gene match: 12. Written as DNA, the CDR3 is TGTGCCAGCAGTGAGTTCTTATCTGGTAGCGGGAGCTACGAGCAGTACTTC. It translates to CASSEFLSGSGSYEQYF.

J is TRBJ2-7 and V is TRBV27, with 9 bases matching TRBD1. Unmatched junction bases numbered 10, after V lost 0 bases and J lost 4 bases. The CDR3 runs to 17 residues. Germline CDR1 reads MNHEY; CDR2 reads SMNVEV (reference sequence). The CDR3 sequence: CASSLSSGTGRFYEQYF. The CDR3 DNA reads TGTGCCAGCAGTTTATCGTCCGGGACAGGGAGATTTTACGAGCAGTACTTC.

The DNA for the CDR3 is TGTGCCAGCAGTCTAAGACAGGGGGCCTACGAGCAGTACTTC. It codes for CASSLRQGAYEQYF. The chain recombines TRBV27 with TRBJ2-7; 9 bases are a match to TRBD1. The CDR3 totals 14 residues. Germline V gives CDR1 MNHEY, CDR2 SMNVEV (reference sequence). After removal of 5 bases from V and 2 bases from J, the junction contained 4 bases not matched to a gene.

The chain couples TRBV27 to TRBJ1-5, with 8 bases lining up with TRBD1. The CDR3 extends over 15 amino acids. The trim removed 5 bases at V and 6 bases at J, leaving 9 bases unmatched. Germline V lookup: CDR1 MNHEY, CDR2 SMNVEV (reference sequence). The CDR3 here is CASSIDQGATQPQHF. CDR3 in DNA: TGTGCCAGCAGTATTGACCAGGGGGCGACTCAGCCCCAGCATTTT.

The V and J genes are TRBV28 and TRBJ1-2, with a possible D match to TRBD1 (6 bases). This CDR3 has 16 amino acids. In germline, CDR1 is MDHEN, CDR2 SYDVKM. V was pared by 8 bases and J by 1 base, with 20 bases between. This CDR3 reads CASRPREDRINYGYTF. CDR3 nucleotides: TGTGCCAGCCGGCCTCGCGAAGACAGGATTAACTATGGCTACACCTTC.

This clone appeared a single time. The chain couples TRBV7-2 to TRBJ1-1; maybe TRBD1 (6 bases). CDR3 length: 15 residues. V was cut by 5 bases and J by 7 bases, with 20 bases left in between. Germline CDR1 reads SGHTA; CDR2 reads FQGNSA. CDR3 coding DNA: TGTGCCAGCAGCCCGCCCACAGGGTCCCCTGATGAAGCTTTCTTT. It is translated as CASSPPTGSPDEAFF.